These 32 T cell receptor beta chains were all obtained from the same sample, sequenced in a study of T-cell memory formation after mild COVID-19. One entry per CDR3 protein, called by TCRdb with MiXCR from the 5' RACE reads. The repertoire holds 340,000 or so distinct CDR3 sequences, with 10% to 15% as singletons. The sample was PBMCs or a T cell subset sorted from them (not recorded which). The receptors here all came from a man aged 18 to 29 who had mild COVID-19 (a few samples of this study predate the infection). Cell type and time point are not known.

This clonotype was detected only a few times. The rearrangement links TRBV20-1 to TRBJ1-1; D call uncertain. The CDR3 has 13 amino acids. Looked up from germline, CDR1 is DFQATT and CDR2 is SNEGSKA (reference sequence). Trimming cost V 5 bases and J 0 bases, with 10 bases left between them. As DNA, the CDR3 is TGCAGTGCTGGGCAGCAAGTGAACACTGAAGCTTTCTTT. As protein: CSAGQQVNTEAFF.

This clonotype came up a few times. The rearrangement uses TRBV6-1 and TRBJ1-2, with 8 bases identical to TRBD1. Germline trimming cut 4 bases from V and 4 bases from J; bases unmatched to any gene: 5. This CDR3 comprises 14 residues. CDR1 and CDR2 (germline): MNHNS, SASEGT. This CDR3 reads CASSGRTGSYGYTF. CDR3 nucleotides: TGTGCCAGCAGTGGCCGGACAGGGAGCTATGGCTACACCTTC.

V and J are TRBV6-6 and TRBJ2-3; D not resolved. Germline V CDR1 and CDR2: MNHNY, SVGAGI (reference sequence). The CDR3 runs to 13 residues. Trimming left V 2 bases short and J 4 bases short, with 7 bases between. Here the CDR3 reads CASSYKRADTQYF. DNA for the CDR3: TGTGCCAGCAGTTACAAACGGGCAGATACGCAGTATTTT.

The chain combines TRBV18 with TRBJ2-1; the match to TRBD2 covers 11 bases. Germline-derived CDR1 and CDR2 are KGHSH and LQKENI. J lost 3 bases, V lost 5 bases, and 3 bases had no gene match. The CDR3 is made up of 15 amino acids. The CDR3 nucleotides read TGTGCCAGCTCATCGACTAGCGGGAACTACAATGAGCAGTTCTTC. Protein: CASSSTSGNYNEQFF.

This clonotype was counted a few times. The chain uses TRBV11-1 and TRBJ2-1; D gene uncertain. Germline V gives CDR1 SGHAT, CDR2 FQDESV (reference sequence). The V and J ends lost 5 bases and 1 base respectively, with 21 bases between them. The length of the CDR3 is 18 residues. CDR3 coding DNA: TGTGCCAGCAGCCGCCCCCCCCGCTGGGTAAGATCCTACAATGAGCAGTTCTTC. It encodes CASSRPPRWVRSYNEQFF.

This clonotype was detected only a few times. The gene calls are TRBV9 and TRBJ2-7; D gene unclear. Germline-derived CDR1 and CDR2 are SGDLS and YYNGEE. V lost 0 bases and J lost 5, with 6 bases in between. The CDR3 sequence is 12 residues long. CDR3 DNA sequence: TGTGCCAGCAGCGTAGAGGGCCACGAGCAGTACTTC. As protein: CASSVEGHEQYF.

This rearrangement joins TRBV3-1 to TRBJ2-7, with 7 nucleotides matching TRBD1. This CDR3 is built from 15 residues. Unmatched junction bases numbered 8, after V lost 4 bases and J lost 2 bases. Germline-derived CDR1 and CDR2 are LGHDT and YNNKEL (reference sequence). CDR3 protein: CASSLRRQGAYEQYF. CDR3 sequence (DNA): TGTGCCAGCAGCCTCCGCCGACAGGGTGCCTACGAGCAGTACTTC.

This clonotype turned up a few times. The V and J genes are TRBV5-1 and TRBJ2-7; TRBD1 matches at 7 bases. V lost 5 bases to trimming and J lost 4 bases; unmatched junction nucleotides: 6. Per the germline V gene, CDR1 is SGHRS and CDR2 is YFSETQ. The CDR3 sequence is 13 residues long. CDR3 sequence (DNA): TGCGCCAGCAGGGGGGACAGACAATACGAGCAGTACTTC. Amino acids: CASRGDRQYEQYF.

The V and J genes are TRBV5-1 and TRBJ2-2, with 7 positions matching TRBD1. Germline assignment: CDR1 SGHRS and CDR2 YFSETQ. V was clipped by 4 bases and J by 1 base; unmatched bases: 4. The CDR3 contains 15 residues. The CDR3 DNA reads TGCGCCAGCAGCGCCGGGACAGTGAACACCGGGGAGCTGTTTTTT. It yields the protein CASSAGTVNTGELFF.

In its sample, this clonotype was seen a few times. The CDR3 DNA follows: TGTGCCAGCAGTTCGGGACCGGAGACCCAGTACTTC. This codes for CASSSGPETQYF. The chain joins TRBV12-3 or TRBV12-4 to TRBJ2-5; D is tentatively TRBD1 or TRBD2 (5 bases each). The V and J ends lost 4 bases and 5 bases respectively, with 8 bases between them. This CDR3 is built from 12 residues.

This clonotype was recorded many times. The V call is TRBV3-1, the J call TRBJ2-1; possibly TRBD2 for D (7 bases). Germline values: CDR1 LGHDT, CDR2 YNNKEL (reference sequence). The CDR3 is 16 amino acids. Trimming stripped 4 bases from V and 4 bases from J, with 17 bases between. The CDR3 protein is CASSPWAGAKYNEQFF. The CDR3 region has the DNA TGTGCCAGCAGCCCCTGGGCGGGGGCCAAGTACAATGAGCAGTTCTTC.

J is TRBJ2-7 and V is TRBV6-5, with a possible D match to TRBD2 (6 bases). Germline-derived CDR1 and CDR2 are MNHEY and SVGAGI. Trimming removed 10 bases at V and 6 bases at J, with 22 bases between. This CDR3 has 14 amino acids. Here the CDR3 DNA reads TGTGCCACCGTAAGACGGGGGAGTAGGCGCGAGCAGTACGTC. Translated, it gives CATVRRGSRREQYV.

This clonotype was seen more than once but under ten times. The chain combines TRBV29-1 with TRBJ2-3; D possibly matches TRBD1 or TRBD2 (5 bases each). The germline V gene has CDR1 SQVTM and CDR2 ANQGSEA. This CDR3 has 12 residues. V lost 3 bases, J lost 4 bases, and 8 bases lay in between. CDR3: CSVDQGPDTQYF. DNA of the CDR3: TGCAGCGTTGATCAGGGACCAGATACGCAGTATTTT.

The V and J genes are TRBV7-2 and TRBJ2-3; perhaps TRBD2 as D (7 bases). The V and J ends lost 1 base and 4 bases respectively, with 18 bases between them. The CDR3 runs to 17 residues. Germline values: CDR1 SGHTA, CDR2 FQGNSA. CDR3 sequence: CASSLVGGAYPPDTQYF. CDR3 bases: TGTGCCAGCAGCTTAGTGGGGGGGGCCTATCCCCCAGATACGCAGTATTTT.

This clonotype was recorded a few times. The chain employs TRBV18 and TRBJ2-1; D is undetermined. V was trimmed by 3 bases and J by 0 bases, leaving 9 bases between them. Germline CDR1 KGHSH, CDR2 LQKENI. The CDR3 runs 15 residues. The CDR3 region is CASSPLARSYNEQFF. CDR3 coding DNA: TGTGCCAGCTCACCTTTGGCGCGCTCCTACAATGAGCAGTTCTTC.

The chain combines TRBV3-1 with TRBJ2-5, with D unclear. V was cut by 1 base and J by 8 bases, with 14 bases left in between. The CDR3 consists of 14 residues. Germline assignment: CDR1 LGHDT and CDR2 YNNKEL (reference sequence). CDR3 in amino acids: CASSQAGVMGTQYF. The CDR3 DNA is TGTGCCAGCAGCCAAGCTGGAGTCATGGGTACCCAGTACTTC.

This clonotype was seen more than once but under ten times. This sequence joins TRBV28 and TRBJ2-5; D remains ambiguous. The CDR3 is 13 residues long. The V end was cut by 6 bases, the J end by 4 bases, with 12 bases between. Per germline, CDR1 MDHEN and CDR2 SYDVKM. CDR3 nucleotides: TGTGCCAGCAGGCAGACTCCAGCAGAGACCCAGTACTTC. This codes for CASRQTPAETQYF.

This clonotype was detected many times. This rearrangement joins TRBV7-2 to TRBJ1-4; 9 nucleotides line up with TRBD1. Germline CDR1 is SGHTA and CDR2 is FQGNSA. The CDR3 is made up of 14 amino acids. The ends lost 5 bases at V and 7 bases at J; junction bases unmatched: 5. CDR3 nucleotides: TGTGCCAGCAGCCGACAGGGGGTTGGTGAAAAACTGTTTTTT. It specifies CASSRQGVGEKLFF.

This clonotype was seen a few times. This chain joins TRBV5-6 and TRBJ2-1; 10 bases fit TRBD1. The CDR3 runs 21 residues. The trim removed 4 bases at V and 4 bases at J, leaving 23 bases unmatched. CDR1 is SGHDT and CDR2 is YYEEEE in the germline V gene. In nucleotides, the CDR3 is TGTGCCAGCAGCCCCGAACTCCAGGGACAGGGGTTTCCTCCCCCATACAATGAGCAGTTCTTC. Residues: CASSPELQGQGFPPPYNEQFF.

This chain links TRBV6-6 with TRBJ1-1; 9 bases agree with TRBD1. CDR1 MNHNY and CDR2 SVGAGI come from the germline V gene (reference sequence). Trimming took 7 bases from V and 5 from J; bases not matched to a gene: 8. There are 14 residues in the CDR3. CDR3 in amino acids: CASILQGAGTEAFF. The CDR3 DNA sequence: TGTGCCAGCATTTTACAGGGGGCAGGTACTGAAGCTTTCTTT.

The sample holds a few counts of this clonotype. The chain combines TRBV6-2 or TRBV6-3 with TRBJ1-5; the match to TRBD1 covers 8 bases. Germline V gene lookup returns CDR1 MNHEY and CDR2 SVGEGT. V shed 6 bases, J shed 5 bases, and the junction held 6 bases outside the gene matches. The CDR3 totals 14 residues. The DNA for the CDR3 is TGTGCCAGCAGCTACGACAGGGGCCATCAGCCCCAGCATTTT. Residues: CASSYDRGHQPQHF.

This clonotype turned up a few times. The DNA of the CDR3 is TGTGCCAGCAGCGAGAGGGGACAGAACACCGGGGAGCTGTTTTTT. This codes for CASSERGQNTGELFF. This sequence joins TRBV9 and TRBJ2-2; the D gene is possibly TRBD1 (6 bases). Germline V gene sequence: CDR1 SGDLS, CDR2 YYNGEE. Trimming took off 3 bases at V and 1 base at J, with 10 bases between the two ends. This CDR3 has 15 residues.

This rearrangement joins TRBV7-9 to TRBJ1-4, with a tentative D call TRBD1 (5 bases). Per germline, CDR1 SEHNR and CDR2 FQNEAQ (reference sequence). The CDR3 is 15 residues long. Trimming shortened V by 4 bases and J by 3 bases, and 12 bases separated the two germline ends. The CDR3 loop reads CASSSSGTANEKLFF. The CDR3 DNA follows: TGTGCCAGCAGCTCGTCCGGGACTGCTAATGAAAAACTGTTTTTT.

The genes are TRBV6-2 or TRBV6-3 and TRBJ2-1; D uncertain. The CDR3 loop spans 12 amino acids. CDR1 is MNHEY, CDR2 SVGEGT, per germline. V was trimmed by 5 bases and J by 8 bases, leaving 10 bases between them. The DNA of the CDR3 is TGTGCCAGCAGTAGGATTTTCGATGAGCAGTTCTTC. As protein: CASSRIFDEQFF.

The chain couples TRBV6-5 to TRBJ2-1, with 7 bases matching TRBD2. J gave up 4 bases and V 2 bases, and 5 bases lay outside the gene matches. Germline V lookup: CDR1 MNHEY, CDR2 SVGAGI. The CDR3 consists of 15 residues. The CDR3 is CASSYTGGTYNEQFF. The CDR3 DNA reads TGTGCCAGCAGTTACACCGGGGGGACTTACAATGAGCAGTTCTTC.

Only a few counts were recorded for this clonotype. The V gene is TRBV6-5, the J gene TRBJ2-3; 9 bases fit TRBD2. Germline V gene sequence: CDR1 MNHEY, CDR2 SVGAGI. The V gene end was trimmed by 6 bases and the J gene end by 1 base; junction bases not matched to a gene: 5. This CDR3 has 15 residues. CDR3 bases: TGTGCCAGCAGCAGGACTAGCGCAGGCACAGATACGCAGTATTTT. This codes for CASSRTSAGTDTQYF.

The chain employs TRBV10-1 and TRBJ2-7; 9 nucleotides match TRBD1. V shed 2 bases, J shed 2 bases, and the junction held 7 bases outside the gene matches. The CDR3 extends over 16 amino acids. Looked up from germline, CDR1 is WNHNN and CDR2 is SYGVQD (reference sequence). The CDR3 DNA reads TGCGCCAGCAGTGAGGAGGGACAGGGAAACCCCTACGAGCAGTACTTC. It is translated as CASSEEGQGNPYEQYF.

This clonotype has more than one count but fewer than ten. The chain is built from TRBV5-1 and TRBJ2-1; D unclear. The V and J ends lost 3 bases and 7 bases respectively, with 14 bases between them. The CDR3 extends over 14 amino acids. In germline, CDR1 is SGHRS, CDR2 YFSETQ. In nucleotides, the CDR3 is TGCGCCAGCAGCTCTCTCAGAGAAGGGAATGAGCAGTTCTTC. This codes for CASSSLREGNEQFF.

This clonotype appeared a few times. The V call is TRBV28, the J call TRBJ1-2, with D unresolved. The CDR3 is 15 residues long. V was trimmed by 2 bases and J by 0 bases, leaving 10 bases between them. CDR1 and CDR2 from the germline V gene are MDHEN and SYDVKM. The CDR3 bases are TGTGCCAGCAGTTTAGTAGGACTTACTAACTATGGCTACACCTTC. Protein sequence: CASSLVGLTNYGYTF.

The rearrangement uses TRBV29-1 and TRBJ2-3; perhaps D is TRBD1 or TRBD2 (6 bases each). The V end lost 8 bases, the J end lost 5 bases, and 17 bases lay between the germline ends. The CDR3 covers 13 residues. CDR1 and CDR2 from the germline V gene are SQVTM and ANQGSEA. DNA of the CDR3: TGCAGCTCAAAAGGGGGGCTTATAGATACGCAGTATTTT. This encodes CSSKGGLIDTQYF.

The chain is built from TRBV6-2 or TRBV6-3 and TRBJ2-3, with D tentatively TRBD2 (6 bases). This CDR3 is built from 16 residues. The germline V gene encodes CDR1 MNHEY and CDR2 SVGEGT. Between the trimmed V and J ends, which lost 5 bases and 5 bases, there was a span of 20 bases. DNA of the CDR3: TGTGCCAGCAGTCCAGGGACGGCCGGGGGTCAAGATACGCAGTATTTT. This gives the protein CASSPGTAGGQDTQYF.

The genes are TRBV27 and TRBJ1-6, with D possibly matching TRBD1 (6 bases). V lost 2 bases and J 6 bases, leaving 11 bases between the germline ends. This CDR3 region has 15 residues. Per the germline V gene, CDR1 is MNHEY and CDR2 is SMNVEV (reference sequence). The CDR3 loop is CASSLRPDSNSPLHF. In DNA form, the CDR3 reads TGTGCCAGCAGTTTACGCCCGGACAGTAATTCACCCCTCCACTTT.